The 20 T cell receptor beta chains given below trace back to one sample, sequenced in a study of human T cells and chemical hapten exposure. TCRdb processed the RACE reads anew with MiXCR; each CDR3 protein has one entry. Among more than 90,000 distinct CDR3 sequences listed, 10% to 13% were seen once. Sample time point: patch test 1, 2 weeks after DPC sensitization. Described treatment: therapeutic diphenylcyclopropenone sensitization with weekly scalp DPC. The specimen comprised whole blood, sampled in connection with sensitization to the hapten diphenylcyclopropenone (DPC). These receptors all stem from a man aged 35-49 years with alopecia areata. Some clones in this sample may be carry-over from other donors' samples.

This clonotype showed up many times. The rearrangement uses TRBV12-3 or TRBV12-4 and TRBJ2-6; D not resolved. Trimming stripped 1 base from V and 3 bases from J, with 7 bases between. The CDR3 contains 15 residues. DNA of the CDR3: TGTGCCAGCAGTTTAGGGGTTCTTGGGGCCAACGTCCTGACTTTC. Encoded protein: CASSLGVLGANVLTF.

This clonotype was counted between two and nine times. The genes are TRBV6-2 or TRBV6-3 and TRBJ1-2, with TRBD1 matching 7 bases. The germline V gene encodes CDR1 MNHEY and CDR2 SVGEGT. The CDR3 spans 15 residues. Trimming cost V 2 bases and J 6 bases; bases outside gene matches: 9. The CDR3 nucleotides are TGTGCCAGCAGTTACATCCCGGAGGGGGCGAATGGCTACACCTTC. Translated: CASSYIPEGANGYTF.

The V and J genes are TRBV6-2 or TRBV6-3 and TRBJ1-2; 8 bases agree with TRBD1. CDR1 and CDR2 from the germline V gene are MNHEY and SVGEGT. The CDR3 length is 17 residues. The V and J ends lost 2 bases and 4 bases, in that order; junction bases with no gene match: 12. The CDR3 protein is CASSYVAGGNRPYGYTF. Written as DNA, the CDR3 is TGTGCCAGCAGTTACGTCGCAGGGGGCAACCGGCCCTATGGCTACACCTTC.

This clonotype has just a few counts. The CDR3 DNA reads TGCGCCAGCAGCCAAGTAGGAGGAACCGAGCAGTACTTC. Encoded protein: CASSQVGGTEQYF. The chain is built from TRBV4-3 and TRBJ2-7; D is perhaps TRBD2 (5 bases). The CDR3 is made up of 13 amino acids. CDR1 is LGHNA, CDR2 YSLEER, per germline. V lost 1 base to trimming and J lost 6 bases, with 10 bases between them.

The genes are TRBV9 and TRBJ1-4, with D possibly TRBD1 on 5 matching bases. The V end was cut by 5 bases, the J end by 7 bases, with 15 bases between. Germline V lookup: CDR1 SGDLS, CDR2 YYNGEE. The CDR3 covers 14 residues. CDR3 sequence reads: CASRRDARTEKLFF. The CDR3, as DNA: TGTGCCAGCAGGCGGGACGCCCGGACTGAAAAACTGTTTTTT.

This chain joins TRBV6-5 and TRBJ1-6, with D unclear. CDR1 is MNHEY, CDR2 SVGAGI, per germline. V was shortened by 4 bases and J by 12 bases, with 19 bases between the two germline ends. This CDR3 region has 15 residues. The CDR3 is CASSSPPSGLGPLHF. DNA for the CDR3: TGTGCCAGCAGTTCCCCCCCGTCCGGCTTGGGACCCCTCCACTTT.

This chain's CDR3 is CASRGELAGLTDTQYF. In DNA, the CDR3 is TGTGCCAGCAGAGGTGAACTAGCGGGACTCACAGATACGCAGTATTTT. This sequence joins TRBV2 and TRBJ2-3; 10 nucleotides match TRBD2. Losses at the gene ends were 6 bases for V and 2 bases for J; bases not matched to a gene: 8. The CDR3 contains 16 residues. The germline CDR1 and CDR2 sequences are SNHLY and FYNNEI.

This clonotype appeared many times. This sequence joins TRBV7-3 and TRBJ1-2, with D possibly matching TRBD1 (5 bases). V was shortened by 5 bases and J by 6 bases, with 13 bases between the two germline ends. From germline, CDR1 is SGHTA and CDR2 FQGTGA. This CDR3 spans 13 amino acids. This chain's CDR3 is CASSPGTRNGYTF. In DNA, the CDR3 is TGTGCCAGCAGCCCAGGGACCAGGAATGGCTACACCTTC.

The rearrangement links TRBV16 to TRBJ2-5; D perhaps matches TRBD2 (5 bases). Germline V gives CDR1 KGHSY, CDR2 FQNENV. V lost 2 bases, J lost 5 bases, and 18 bases lay in between. The CDR3 spans 16 residues. The CDR3 spells CASSQRRALSGETQYF. CDR3 DNA: TGTGCCAGCAGCCAACGGCGGGCCCTCTCGGGGGAGACCCAGTACTTC.

This clonotype was recorded a few times. The chain is built from TRBV5-1 and TRBJ2-6; 9 nucleotides agree with TRBD1. Germline V gives CDR1 SGHRS, CDR2 YFSETQ. V shed 4 bases and J 2 bases; nucleotides not matched to a gene: 4. The CDR3 is 16 amino acids. The CDR3 sequence: CASSVRTGAGANVLTF. The CDR3 DNA reads as TGCGCCAGCAGCGTACGGACAGGGGCTGGGGCCAACGTCCTGACTTTC.

This clonotype was detected ten times or more. The chain is built from TRBV6-6 and TRBJ1-1; the D is unclear. The CDR3 totals 12 residues. Trimming removed 2 bases from V and 7 bases from J, with 8 bases in between. Looked up from germline, CDR1 is MNHNY and CDR2 is SVGAGI (reference sequence). The CDR3 DNA follows: TGTGCCAGCAGTTACGTTAGCAATGAAGCTTTCTTT. As protein: CASSYVSNEAFF.

This clonotype turned up a few times. The V call is TRBV4-3, the J call TRBJ1-2; 9 bases match TRBD1. This CDR3 is 15 amino acids long. The junction had 3 bases not matched to a gene; V was cut back by 2 bases and J by 2 bases. The V gene's germline CDR1 is LGHNA and CDR2 YSLEER. CDR3 loop: CASSQQTGGNYGYTF. CDR3 sequence (DNA): TGCGCCAGCAGCCAACAAACAGGGGGCAACTATGGCTACACCTTC.

The rearrangement uses TRBV29-1 and TRBJ2-2; D is perhaps TRBD1 or TRBD2 (5 bases each). The CDR3 loop spans 13 amino acids. CDR1 is SQVTM, CDR2 ANQGSEA, per germline. The ends were cut back, 7 bases at V and 4 bases at J, with 13 bases in the middle. This chain's CDR3 is CSGGDTVTGELFF. As DNA, the CDR3 is TGCAGCGGAGGGGATACGGTCACCGGGGAGCTGTTTTTT.

The chain joins TRBV6-2 or TRBV6-3 to TRBJ2-7; no reliable D call. The germline V gene has CDR1 MNHEY and CDR2 SVGEGT. This CDR3 spans 13 amino acids. Trimming left V 5 bases short and J 3 bases short, with 11 bases between. CDR3 nucleotides: TGTGCCAGCAGTATCGGGCCTTTCTACGAGCAGTACGTC. Translation gives CASSIGPFYEQYV.

V and J are TRBV12-3 or TRBV12-4 and TRBJ2-3; TRBD2 matches at 10 bases. This CDR3 has 16 amino acids. Unmatched junction bases numbered 5, after V lost 4 bases and J lost 1 base. CDR3 in amino acids: CASSSRAGGGTDTQYF. DNA for the CDR3: TGTGCCAGCAGTTCGAGAGCGGGAGGGGGCACAGATACGCAGTATTTT.

This chain uses TRBV23-1 with TRBJ2-3, with D possibly called TRBD1 or TRBD2 (5 bases each). TRBV23-1 is assigned to the ORF class and has an uncertain function. The CDR3 consists of 17 residues. V lost 4 bases and J 0 bases, leaving 17 bases between the germline ends. DNA for the CDR3: TGCGCCAGCAGTCCCCGGGGACCGACTTCTAGCACAGATACGCAGTATTTT. Encoded protein: CASSPRGPTSSTDTQYF.

About this clonotype itself: A much larger clone lies a single base off, so this may be a read error. The V and J genes are TRBV4-1 and TRBJ2-1, with 8 bases fitting TRBD2. Germline loops: CDR1 MGHRA, CDR2 YSYEKL. The CDR3 runs to 18 residues. CDR3 nucleotide sequence: TGCGCCAGCAGCCAAGAGGGTGGTAGCGGGATTCCAAACAATGGGCAGTTCTTC. It yields the protein CASSQEGGSGIPNNGQFF.

Concerning this clonotype: Possible read error: a much larger clone is one base away. The chain combines TRBV28 with TRBJ1-1, with TRBD1 as a possible D gene (5 bases). Germline V gene lookup returns CDR1 MDHEN and CDR2 SYDVKM. The CDR3 is 13 residues long. V lost 5 bases to trimming and J lost 11 bases, with 18 bases between them. CDR3 nucleotide sequence: TGTGCCAGCAGTCAACCGGGACGCTGGTACGCTTTCTTT. It specifies CASSQPGRWYAFF.

This chain joins TRBV12-3 or TRBV12-4 and TRBJ2-4; possible D gene TRBD1, 5 bases. V lost 4 bases to trimming and J lost 2 bases, with 12 bases between them. The CDR3 contains 15 residues. DNA for the CDR3: TGTGCCAGCAGTTCCCCTAGGGGATCCAAAAACATTCAGTACTTC. It translates to CASSSPRGSKNIQYF.

The rearrangement uses TRBV30 and TRBJ2-1, with 14 positions matching TRBD2. In germline, CDR1 is GTSNPN, CDR2 SVGIG (reference sequence). V trimming: 3 bases; J trimming: 6 bases; junction bases outside the gene matches: 16. CDR3 length: 19 residues. The CDR3 coding sequence is TGTGCCTGGAGGAACTCGGGACTAGCGGGAGAGGCTGGGACCAATGAGCAGTTCTTC. It codes for CAWRNSGLAGEAGTNEQFF.